This T cell receptor (delta chain) was identified in a study of Vδ1+ human thymocytes. General observations from the study: Thymic delta-chain repertoires held 15% to 20% Vdelta2 sequences and few Vdelta3, despite high sort purity. TRG sequences recurred across donors, whereas TRD sequences stayed essentially private. Thymic TRG and TRD repertoires appeared highly polyclonal, with Gaussian CDR3 length distributions.

This clone was observed a few times. Its antigen is undetermined. Thymocytes were sorted as CD3+ TCRVdelta1+ TCRVdelta2- after alphabeta T cell depletion. Sorted Vdelta1+ thymocytes were about 96% to 99.6% pure. RNA was extracted from the cells and then reverse transcribed. Pooled V-gene forward primers with one constant-region reverse primer generated the CDR3 amplicons by multiplex PCR. TCRdb reapplied CATT to the multiplex PCR reads. Altogether around 60,000 delta-chain clones are present, over 12% being singletons, with the ten largest covering roughly 0.37%. The germline V gene encodes CDR1 TSWWSYY and CDR2 QGS. V shed 3 bases and J 0 bases; nucleotides not matched to a gene: 31. The CDR3 spans 25 residues.

The sequence was obtained from a girl less than two years old who had congenital heart surgery. The material sequenced was Vdelta1+ gamma-delta thymocytes from the thymus. Subset specified: FACS-sorted CD3+ TCRalphabeta- TCRVdelta1+ TCRVdelta2- thymocytes. The V call is TRDV1, the J call TRDJ1, with 10 bases lining up with TRDD3. CDR3: CALGDPIGFVYRDLLGDQYTDKLIF. CDR3 coding DNA: TGTGCTCTTGGGGACCCCATCGGGTTTGTGTACAGAGATTTACTGGGGGATCAGTACACCGATAAACTCATCTTT.